This TCR beta chain was profiled in a study of blood T cells in healthy people across ages. The CDR3 runs to 13 residues. The junction had 4 bases not matched to a gene; V was cut back by 5 bases and J by 1 base. Germline values: CDR1 DFQATT, CDR2 SNEGSKA (reference sequence). The table lists this clonotype with a few counts. What it binds is not known. A second PCR, run for about 6 to 12 cycles, used a sample-barcoded 5' primer plus a J-beta primer mix. TCRdb ran MiXCR on the 5' RACE reads and lists one entry per CDR3 protein. The sample contains about 780,000 distinct CDR3 sequences, about half of which appear only once. Each donor supplied roughly 9 milliliters of peripheral blood. Points from the study as a whole: Unsorted PBMCs prevented conclusive naive versus antigen-experienced comparison.

This TCR came from an elderly man in good health. The rearrangement links TRBV20-1 to TRBJ2-5; 7 positions match TRBD1. The sample consisted of blood. The CDR3 spells CSALTGAQETQYF. The DNA of the CDR3 is TGCAGTGCTCTAACAGGGGCCCAAGAGACCCAGTACTTC.